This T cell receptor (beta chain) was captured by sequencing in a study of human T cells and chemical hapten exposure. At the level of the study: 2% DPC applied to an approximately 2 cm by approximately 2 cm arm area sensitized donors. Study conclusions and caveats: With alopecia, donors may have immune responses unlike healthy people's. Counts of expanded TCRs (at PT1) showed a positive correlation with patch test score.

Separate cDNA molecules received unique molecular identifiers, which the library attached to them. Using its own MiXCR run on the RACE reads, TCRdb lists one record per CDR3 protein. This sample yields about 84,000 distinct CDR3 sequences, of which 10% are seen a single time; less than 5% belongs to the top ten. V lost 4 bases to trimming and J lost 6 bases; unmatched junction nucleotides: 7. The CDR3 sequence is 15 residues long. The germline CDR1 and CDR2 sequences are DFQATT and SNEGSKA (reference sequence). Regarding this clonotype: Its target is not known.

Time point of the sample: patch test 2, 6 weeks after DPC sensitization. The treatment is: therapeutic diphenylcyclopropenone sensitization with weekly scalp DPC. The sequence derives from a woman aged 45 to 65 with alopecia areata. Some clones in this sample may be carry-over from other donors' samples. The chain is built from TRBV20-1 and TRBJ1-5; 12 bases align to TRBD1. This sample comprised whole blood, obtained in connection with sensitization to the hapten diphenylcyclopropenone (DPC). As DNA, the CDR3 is TGCAGTGCTACGGAAGGGACAGGGGGCACTCAGCCCCAGCATTTT. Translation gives CSATEGTGGTQPQHF.